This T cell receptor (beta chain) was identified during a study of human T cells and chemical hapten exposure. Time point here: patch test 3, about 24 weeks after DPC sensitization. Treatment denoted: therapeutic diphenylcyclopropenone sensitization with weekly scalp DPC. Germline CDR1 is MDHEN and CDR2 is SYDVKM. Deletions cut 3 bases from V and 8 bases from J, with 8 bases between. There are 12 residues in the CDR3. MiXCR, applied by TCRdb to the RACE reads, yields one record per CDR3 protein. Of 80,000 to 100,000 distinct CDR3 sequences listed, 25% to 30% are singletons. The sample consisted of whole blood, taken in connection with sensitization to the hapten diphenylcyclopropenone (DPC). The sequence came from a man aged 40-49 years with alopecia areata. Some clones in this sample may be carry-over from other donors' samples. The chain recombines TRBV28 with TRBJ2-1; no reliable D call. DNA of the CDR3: TGTGCCAGCAGTTTCAGGTTCGATGAGCAGTTCTTC. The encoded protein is CASSFRFDEQFF.